These 16 T cell receptor beta chains were sequenced from one sample in a study of metastatic and nonmetastatic thyroid tumors. All patients were untreated before thyroid surgery. TCRdb called clones again from the PCR reads with MiXCR. The table includes 30,000 to 45,000 clones, 15% to 20% detected once. The sample was blood. The source is a female donor with papillary thyroid cancer or a benign thyroid nodule (not recorded which). Some clones in this sample may be carry-over from other donors' samples.

This clone was observed at least ten times. The chain combines TRBV2 with TRBJ2-1; D may be TRBD1 (6 bases). The CDR3 consists of 16 residues. Germline CDR1 SNHLY, CDR2 FYNNEI. V shed 5 bases and J shed 4 bases, with 18 bases lying between them. The CDR3 loop is CASSQRQVALYNEQFF. CDR3 nucleotide sequence: TGTGCCAGCAGTCAACGACAGGTCGCATTATACAATGAGCAGTTCTTC. Filled out from reference TRBV2 and TRBJ2-1, the complete variable domain reads EPEVTQTPSHQVTQMGQEVILRCVPISNHLYFYWYRQILGQKVEFLVSFYNNEISEKSEIFDDQFSVERPDGSNFTLKIRSTKLEDSAMYFCASSQRQVALYNEQFFGPGTRLTVL.

This clone occurred many times. This same CDR3 is encoded by further DNA sequences in the sample. V and J are TRBV7-9 and TRBJ1-2; no firm D call. Germline V gene lookup returns CDR1 SEHNR and CDR2 FQNEAQ (reference sequence). V shed 1 base and J shed 4 bases, with 7 bases lying between them. The length of the CDR3 is 13 residues. The DNA for the CDR3 is TGTGCCAGCAGCTTAGGGGCTAGCTATGGCTACACCTTC. Its protein is CASSLGASYGYTF. The variable domain in full, with the rest retrieved from reference TRBV7-9 and TRBJ1-2, is DTGVSQNPRHKITKRGQNVTFRCDPISEHNRLYWYRQTLGQGPEFLTYFQNEAQLEKSRLLSDRFSAERPKGSFSTLEIQRTEQGDSAMYLCASSLGASYGYTFGSGTRLTVV.

This clone was seen repeatedly, ten times or more. The chain combines TRBV29-1 with TRBJ2-7; the D call may be TRBD1 or TRBD2 (5 bases each). The ends were cut back, 5 bases at V and 3 bases at J, with 14 bases in the middle. The CDR3 runs to 13 residues. Germline CDR1 reads SQVTM; CDR2 reads ANQGSEA. CDR3 nucleotides: TGCAGCGTTTCACCGGGGCCAGACTACGAGCAGTACTTC. Its protein is CSVSPGPDYEQYF.

This clone was recorded many times. V is TRBV5-1 and J is TRBJ1-1, with 7 positions matching TRBD1. This CDR3 has 17 amino acids. Per germline, CDR1 SGHRS and CDR2 YFSETQ. Trimming cost V 0 bases and J 1 base; bases outside gene matches: 9. CDR3 loop: CASSLDRGTVRNTEAFF. The CDR3 DNA sequence: TGCGCCAGCAGCTTGGATAGAGGGACAGTCAGGAACACTGAAGCTTTCTTT.

This clone was seen at least ten times. This CDR3 is also generated by other DNA sequences in the sample. The V gene is TRBV5-6, the J gene TRBJ2-5, with D perhaps given as TRBD1 or TRBD2 (5 bases each). CDR3 length equals 14 residues. V was trimmed by 6 bases and J by 4 bases, leaving 16 bases between them. The germline CDR1 and CDR2 sequences are SGHDT and YYEEEE. The CDR3 is CASTGRALGETQYF. The CDR3 bases are TGTGCCAGCACAGGGCGGGCCCTCGGAGAGACCCAGTACTTC. Full variable domain (missing parts from reference TRBV5-6 and TRBJ2-5): DAGVTQSPTHLIKTRGQQVTLRCSPKSGHDTVSWYQQALGQGPQFIFQYYEEEERQRGNFPDRFSGHQFPNYSSELNVNALLLGDSALYLCASTGRALGETQYFGPGTRLLVL.

In this sample, this clone turned up many times. V gene TRBV20-1 combines with J gene TRBJ1-4; no clear D gene. Trimming removed 3 bases at V and 5 bases at J, with 7 bases between. The CDR3 runs 12 residues. Germline loops: CDR1 DFQATT, CDR2 SNEGSKA (reference sequence). This CDR3 reads CSASNSNEKLFF. DNA for the CDR3: TGCAGTGCTAGTAATTCGAATGAAAAACTGTTTTTT.

This clone was seen repeatedly, ten times or more. The rearrangement uses TRBV3-1 and TRBJ1-1; weak D call: TRBD1 (6 bases). Germline CDR1 is LGHDT and CDR2 is YNNKEL (reference sequence). Trimming removed 4 bases at V and 8 bases at J, with 14 bases between. This CDR3 has 13 residues. CDR3 sequence (DNA): TGTGCCAGCAGCCGTCGCCCGGGGGCCGAAGCTTTCTTT. This translates into CASSRRPGAEAFF.

In this sample, this clone turned up many times. This chain uses TRBV4-2 with TRBJ1-6; no definite D call. This CDR3 is 16 amino acids long. CDR1 and CDR2 (germline): LGHNA, YNFKEQ. V gave up 0 bases and J gave up 2 bases, with 8 bases separating them. The CDR3 loop reads CASSQDTEAYNSPLHF. The CDR3, as DNA: TGTGCCAGCAGCCAAGATACTGAGGCCTATAATTCACCCCTCCACTTT.

In its sample, this clone was seen a few times. V is TRBV20-1 and J is TRBJ2-1, with 11 positions matching TRBD2. Germline assignment: CDR1 DFQATT and CDR2 SNEGSKA (reference sequence). Germline trimming cut 3 bases from V and 7 bases from J; bases unmatched to any gene: 5. The CDR3 is 14 amino acids. The CDR3 loop is CSASALAGGNEQFF. DNA for the CDR3: TGCAGTGCTAGCGCGCTAGCGGGGGGAAATGAGCAGTTCTTC.

This clone has a count of ten or more. The rearrangement joins TRBV12-3 or TRBV12-4 to TRBJ2-7; D unresolved. The CDR3 totals 14 residues. Trimming removed 9 bases from V and 3 bases from J, with 18 bases in between. The CDR3 sequence: CASSKAGVLYEQYF. The CDR3 region has the DNA TGTGCCAGTTCAAAGGCTGGGGTCCTCTACGAGCAGTACTTC.

This clone was counted a few times. This may be a read error: a much more frequent sequence differs by one nucleotide. V and J are TRBV19 and TRBJ1-1, with a possible D match to TRBD1 (5 bases). This CDR3 region has 14 residues. Germline CDR1 is LNHDA and CDR2 is SQIVND (reference sequence). V lost 9 bases, J lost 0 bases, and 14 bases lay in between. The CDR3 DNA is TGTGCCAGCAGGGAACTTGGGGTGAACACTGAAGCTTTCTTT. As protein: CASRELGVNTEAFF.

A few counts support this clone. The junction differs from germline at one of its ends, possibly a read error. The rearrangement uses TRBV20-1 and TRBJ2-7, with D uncertain. The CDR3 extends over 15 amino acids. Germline-derived CDR1 and CDR2 are DFQATT and SNEGSKA (reference sequence). This CDR3 reads CSAYGMGMGSYDQYF. CDR3 in DNA: TGCAGTGCTTACGGCATGGGGATGGGCTCCTACGATCAGTACTTC.

This clone was recorded many times. The sample carries other DNA sequences with the same CDR3. The chain is built from TRBV5-6 and TRBJ2-7; D unclear. Germline lookup yields CDR1 SGHDT and CDR2 YYEEEE. With 5 bases removed from V and 0 bases from J, the gap between germline ends came to 15 bases. This CDR3 comprises 15 residues. The CDR3 protein is CASSRPSGFSYEQYF. CDR3 nucleotides: TGTGCCAGCAGTCGACCCTCGGGTTTCTCCTACGAGCAGTACTTC.

Relative to its sample, this clone is medium-sized. The chain has TRBV7-2 and TRBJ2-7, with a weak D call TRBD1 (6 bases). V was trimmed by 5 bases and J by 7 bases, leaving 15 bases between them. Germline loops: CDR1 SGHTA, CDR2 FQGNSA. The CDR3 spans 13 residues. CDR3 sequence reads: CASSTGPNREQYF. CDR3 sequence (DNA): TGTGCCAGCAGCACAGGGCCCAATCGAGAGCAGTACTTC. The full variable domain, in which reference TRBV7-2 and TRBJ2-7 provide the parts outside the CDR3, is GAGVSQSPSNKVTEKGKDVELRCDPISGHTALYWYRQSLGQGLEFLIYFQGNSAPDKSGLPSDRFSAERTGGSVSTLTIQRTQQEDSAVYLCASSTGPNREQYFGPGTRLTVT.

This clone was observed at least ten times. The V and J genes are TRBV25-1 and TRBJ2-7, with D perhaps matching TRBD2 (6 bases). Germline V gene lookup returns CDR1 MGHDK and CDR2 SYGVNS. The CDR3 totals 13 residues. Trimming left V 5 bases short and J 2 bases short, with 10 bases between. CDR3 loop: CASSSSGAYEQYF. CDR3 coding DNA: TGTGCCAGCAGTTCCTCGGGGGCCTACGAGCAGTACTTC.

At least ten counts were recorded for this clone. The chain links TRBV9 to TRBJ2-1; tentatively, D is TRBD1 (6 bases). V was pared by 3 bases and J by 3 bases, with 13 bases between. CDR1 SGDLS and CDR2 YYNGEE come from the germline V gene. The CDR3 extends over 15 amino acids. In DNA form, the CDR3 reads TGTGCCAGCAGCGCCGACCCAGGGGTCTACAATGAGCAGTTCTTC. Amino acids: CASSADPGVYNEQFF.